The 17 T cell receptor beta chains presented below share a single source sample, sequenced in a study of CD8 T cells in ankylosing spondylitis. One entry per CDR3 protein, called by TCRdb with MiXCR from the 5' RACE reads. The data show 35,000 to 40,000 distinct CDR3 sequences, with 16% seen just once and around 45% held by the top ten. Material for sequencing was blood. Every receptor here comes from a male donor with ankylosing spondylitis or in good health (not recorded which).

The table lists this clonotype with a few counts. The chain carries TRBV6-6 and TRBJ2-5, with 7 positions matching TRBD2. Losses at the gene ends were 2 bases for V and 3 bases for J; bases not matched to a gene: 15. There are 18 residues in the CDR3. Germline lookup yields CDR1 MNHNY and CDR2 SVGAGI (reference sequence). The CDR3 DNA is TGTGCCAGCAGTTACGGTCGGGGGGAGGGGCAGCCCAAAGAGACCCAGTACTTC. This codes for CASSYGRGEGQPKETQYF.

CDR3 amino acids: CASALGLEQYF. The CDR3 bases are TGTGCCAGCGCCCTAGGGCTAGAGCAGTACTTC. The chain recombines TRBV2 with TRBJ2-7; no reliable D call. This CDR3 comprises 11 residues. V shed 8 bases and J shed 7 bases, with 12 bases lying between them. Germline CDR1 and CDR2: SNHLY and FYNNEI.

This clonotype was observed once. V and J are TRBV28 and TRBJ1-1, with unresolved D. The germline V gene encodes CDR1 MDHEN and CDR2 SYDVKM. Trimming removed 3 bases from V and 11 bases from J, with 16 bases in between. The CDR3 has 13 amino acids. In DNA, the CDR3 is TGTGCCAGCAGTTTCACTTTAGAGGACTCGGCTTTCTTT. It codes for CASSFTLEDSAFF.

The chain carries TRBV7-2 and TRBJ2-2; 10 nucleotides match TRBD1. The germline gives CDR1 SGHTA, CDR2 FQGNSA. The CDR3 runs 14 residues. Trimming cost V 5 bases and J 8 bases; bases outside gene matches: 5. The CDR3 is CASSRQGALGELFF. In DNA form, the CDR3 reads TGTGCCAGCAGCCGACAGGGGGCGCTTGGGGAGCTGTTTTTT.

This clonotype was seen a few times. This chain joins TRBV6-5 and TRBJ1-6; the D gene is possibly TRBD1 (6 bases). From germline, CDR1 is MNHEY and CDR2 SVGAGI. V gave up 7 bases and J gave up 7 bases, with 11 bases separating them. The CDR3 is 13 amino acids. CDR3 residues: CASMTGWNSPLHF. The CDR3 DNA follows: TGTGCCAGCATGACAGGATGGAATTCACCCCTCCACTTT.

This clonotype turned up a few times. The chain recombines TRBV12-3 or TRBV12-4 with TRBJ2-5, with 11 nucleotides matching TRBD2. V dropped 1 base and J dropped 5; count of bases not matched to a gene: 6. The length of the CDR3 is 16 residues. CDR3 sequence (DNA): TGTGCCAGCAGTTTAGGACTAGCGGGATCCGGTGAGACCCAGTACTTC. It yields the protein CASSLGLAGSGETQYF.

This clonotype was detected only a few times. The chain combines TRBV7-2 with TRBJ2-5; no firm D call. Germline CDR1 SGHTA, CDR2 FQGNSA. The ends were cut back, 7 bases at V and 2 bases at J, with 14 bases in the middle. This CDR3 contains 14 residues. CDR3 region: CASTSWGNQETQYF. The CDR3 nucleotides read TGTGCCAGCACCTCTTGGGGAAATCAAGAGACCCAGTACTTC.

This clonotype occurred a few times. V and J are TRBV20-1 and TRBJ2-1, with 7 bases lining up with TRBD2. Germline V lookup: CDR1 DFQATT, CDR2 SNEGSKA (reference sequence). This CDR3 has 16 residues. After removal of 0 bases from V and 3 bases from J, the junction contained 8 bases not matched to a gene. The CDR3 here is CSARDQSGASYNEQFF. In nucleotides, the CDR3 is TGCAGTGCTAGAGATCAGAGCGGGGCCAGCTACAATGAGCAGTTCTTC.

This clonotype was found a few times. The V gene is TRBV15, the J gene TRBJ1-4; D unclear. The V gene's germline CDR1 is LNHNV and CDR2 YYDKDF (reference sequence). The V and J ends lost 0 bases and 13 bases respectively, with 12 bases between them. The CDR3 spans 13 residues. The CDR3 protein is CATSRDLVEGLFF. The CDR3, as DNA: TGTGCCACCAGCAGAGACCTGGTGGAGGGACTGTTTTTT.

In this sample, this clonotype turned up many times. J is TRBJ2-5 and V is TRBV20-1; tentative D call: TRBD2 (6 bases). This CDR3 contains 15 residues. V was shortened by 0 bases and J by 5 bases, with 16 bases between the two germline ends. Germline assignment: CDR1 DFQATT and CDR2 SNEGSKA (reference sequence). This CDR3 reads CSARDSRESRETQYF. The CDR3 DNA sequence: TGCAGTGCTAGAGATTCCCGGGAGTCCAGGGAGACCCAGTACTTC.

In its sample, this clonotype was seen a few times. The CDR3 sequence: CASSFTGGSDTQYF. In DNA form, the CDR3 reads TGCGCCAGCAGCTTCACGGGGGGGTCAGATACGCAGTATTTT. The J gene is TRBJ2-3, the V gene TRBV5-1, with TRBD2 matching 8 bases. The CDR3 is made up of 14 amino acids. Germline lookup yields CDR1 SGHRS and CDR2 YFSETQ. V was pared by 2 bases and J by 4 bases, with 3 bases of the junction left unmatched.

The chain joins TRBV28 to TRBJ2-4, with 11 nucleotides matching TRBD2. The CDR3 runs 16 residues. Germline V gene data show CDR1 as MDHEN and CDR2 as SYDVKM. Losses at the gene ends were 3 bases for V and 8 bases for J; bases not matched to a gene: 9. Here the CDR3 reads CASSFDPSGRTDIQYF. The DNA of the CDR3 is TGTGCCAGCAGTTTTGATCCTAGCGGGAGGACGGACATTCAGTACTTC.

The chain couples TRBV5-1 to TRBJ2-1; possibly TRBD1 for D (6 bases). The CDR3 length is 12 residues. From germline, CDR1 is SGHRS and CDR2 YFSETQ. V lost 7 bases to trimming and J lost 6 bases, with 11 bases between them. The CDR3 DNA reads TGCGCCAGCGGCTCGACAGGCAATGAGCAGTTCTTC. Amino acid sequence: CASGSTGNEQFF.

The chain recombines TRBV12-3 or TRBV12-4 with TRBJ2-1, with TRBD2 identical over 9 bases. The CDR3 covers 13 residues. Unmatched junction bases numbered 5, after V lost 8 bases and J lost 6 bases. For the CDR3, the DNA is TGTGCCAGCCAGCGGGGGGCGTTCAATGAGCAGTTCTTC. Translating it yields CASQRGAFNEQFF.

This clonotype was recorded a few times. The CDR3 is CASSSRQGTQNTGELFF. The CDR3, as DNA: TGTGCCAGCAGTTCCCGACAGGGTACTCAGAACACCGGGGAGCTGTTTTTT. The J gene is TRBJ2-2, the V gene TRBV6-5; 7 bases line up with TRBD1. From germline, CDR1 is MNHEY and CDR2 SVGAGI. The V and J ends lost 4 bases and 1 base, in that order; junction bases with no gene match: 9. This CDR3 comprises 17 residues.

This clonotype was counted many times. The rearrangement links TRBV5-1 to TRBJ1-1; TRBD1 aligns across 7 bases. Germline V gives CDR1 SGHRS, CDR2 YFSETQ. This CDR3 is 17 amino acids long. V dropped 0 bases and J dropped 0; count of bases not matched to a gene: 8. The CDR3 sequence is CASSLVGGSGVNTEAFF. DNA of the CDR3: TGCGCCAGCAGCTTGGTAGGGGGCTCTGGAGTGAACACTGAAGCTTTCTTT.

The V and J genes are TRBV11-3 and TRBJ2-2, with D unresolved. Trimming stripped 1 base from V and 4 bases from J, with 13 bases between. Germline CDR1 is SGHNT and CDR2 is YENEEA. This CDR3 is built from 16 residues. CDR3 sequence (DNA): TGTGCCAGCAGCTTAGTGTCGGCAGCGAGCACCGGGGAGCTGTTTTTT. Its translation: CASSLVSAASTGELFF.